These 25 T cell receptor beta chains originate from one sample sequenced in a study of post-analysis software for immune sequencing data (dated by TCRdb to the mid-2010s). Summary of the overall study and its limitations: Patients showed significantly higher frequencies than controls for a handful of TRBV segments, among them TRBV5-6, TRBV5-1 and TRBV20-1.

The library was produced with PCR. Sequenced using an Illumina HiSeq 2500. To reduce PCR and sequencing biases, unique molecular identifiers were incorporated into the TCR beta cDNA libraries. In-frame beta chains were kept once TCRdb had trimmed the public reads at Q25 with fastp and called clones with MiXCR. A single entry per CDR3 protein holds the most common genes and DNA from its merged rows. Within this sample are about 500,000 distinct CDR3 sequences, with approximately 45% of them counted one time only. The top ten clonotypes cover about 12% of the sample. For these TCRs, the target antigens are not known. The sample taken for sequencing was blood. The receptors here all came from a girl between 10 and 17 years old with multiple sclerosis.

This rearrangement joins TRBV2 to TRBJ2-3; no clear D. CDR1 SNHLY and CDR2 FYNNEI come from the germline V gene. CDR3 length: 17 residues. V lost 4 bases and J lost 3, with 20 bases in between. Here the CDR3 DNA reads TGTGCCAGCAGTGTAATCGAGATGGGCAGGTCAACAGATACGCAGTATTTT. Amino acid sequence: CASSVIEMGRSTDTQYF.

This clonotype was observed a few times. The chain links TRBV11-2 to TRBJ2-1; maybe TRBD1 (6 bases). This CDR3 is 16 amino acids long. The V and J ends lost 5 bases and 2 bases respectively, with 16 bases between them. Germline values: CDR1 SGHAT, CDR2 FQNNGV. The CDR3 region has the DNA TGTGCCAGCAGCCATCCCACCGGGACAACCTACAATGAGCAGTTCTTC. It is translated as CASSHPTGTTYNEQFF. Full variable domain (missing parts from reference TRBV11-2 and TRBJ2-1): EAGVAQSPRYKIIEKRQSVAFWCNPISGHATLYWYQQILGQGPKLLIQFQNNGVVDDSQLPKDRFSAERLKGVDSTLKIQPAKLEDSAVYLCASSHPTGTTYNEQFFGPGTRLTVL.

This clonotype was counted between two and nine times. Mismatch with germline at one junction end may stem from a read error. This chain joins TRBV11-1 and TRBJ2-1; 11 nucleotides agree with TRBD1. Germline V gene data show CDR1 as SGHAT and CDR2 as FQDESV (reference sequence). The CDR3 covers 16 residues. The CDR3 sequence is CASSLEGTGGYNGQFF. In DNA, the CDR3 is TGTGCCAGCAGCCTAGAAGGGACAGGGGGATACAATGGGCAGTTCTTC.

This clonotype has only a few counts. This chain uses TRBV12-3 or TRBV12-4 with TRBJ1-1, with TRBD1 identical over 7 bases. Trimming took 5 bases from V and 0 from J; bases not matched to a gene: 6. This CDR3 region has 15 residues. This CDR3 reads CASSKGAPMNTEAFF. For the CDR3, the DNA is TGTGCCAGCAGTAAGGGGGCCCCGATGAACACTGAAGCTTTCTTT.

This chain uses TRBV5-1 with TRBJ2-3; D not certain. The CDR3 is 12 amino acids. From germline, CDR1 is SGHRS and CDR2 YFSETQ. The ends were cut back, 3 bases at V and 2 bases at J, with 4 bases in the middle. CDR3 coding DNA: TGCGCCAGCAGCTATCACACAGATACGCAGTATTTT. It encodes CASSYHTDTQYF.

The V call is TRBV27, the J call TRBJ2-7, with no clear D. The germline V and J ends were trimmed by 5 bases and 2 bases, with 10 bases remaining between them. The CDR3 covers 13 residues. Germline CDR1 MNHEY, CDR2 SMNVEV (reference sequence). In nucleotides, the CDR3 is TGTGCCAGCAGTCGGACGTCTGCCTACGAGCAGTACTTC. It yields the protein CASSRTSAYEQYF.

This clonotype was recorded a few times. The chain links TRBV29-1 to TRBJ2-1, with D possibly being TRBD1 (6 bases). With 0 bases removed from V and 1 base from J, the gap between germline ends came to 16 bases. Germline V gene lookup returns CDR1 SQVTM and CDR2 ANQGSEA. This CDR3 is built from 17 residues. CDR3 in amino acids: CSVEELAKRGSYNEQFF. CDR3 coding DNA: TGCAGCGTTGAAGAGTTAGCAAAGAGGGGGTCCTACAATGAGCAGTTCTTC.

This rearrangement joins TRBV7-2 to TRBJ2-7; perhaps TRBD1 as D (6 bases). CDR1 is SGHTA, CDR2 FQGNSA, per germline. The CDR3 loop spans 14 amino acids. Trimming took off 6 bases at V and 0 bases at J, with 12 bases between the two ends. CDR3 sequence: CASSRTASSYEQYF. CDR3 in DNA: TGTGCCAGCAGTCGGACAGCGAGCTCCTACGAGCAGTACTTC.

The chain recombines TRBV3-1 with TRBJ2-1; D gene unclear. The CDR3 runs to 13 residues. V was pared by 1 base and J by 6 bases, with 7 bases between. Looked up from germline, CDR1 is LGHDT and CDR2 is YNNKEL (reference sequence). The CDR3 protein is CASSQGLVNEQFF. The CDR3 coding sequence is TGTGCCAGCAGCCAAGGCCTAGTCAATGAGCAGTTCTTC.

The table lists this clonotype with many counts. V and J are TRBV29-1 and TRBJ2-7, with D maybe TRBD2 (6 bases). The length of the CDR3 is 13 residues. The germline gives CDR1 SQVTM, CDR2 ANQGSEA. V was clipped by 4 bases and J by 1 base, with 11 bases between them. The CDR3 DNA is TGCAGCGTTGTGGAGGGGAATTCCTACGAGCAGTACTTC. Translating it yields CSVVEGNSYEQYF.

A word on this clonotype: One end of the junction varies from germline; a read error may be responsible. The chain is built from TRBV20-1 and TRBJ1-2; D is ambiguous. The CDR3 consists of 12 residues. Per germline, CDR1 DFQATT and CDR2 SNEGSKA (reference sequence). In nucleotides, the CDR3 is TGCAGTACTAGCGAGACGGCCTATGGCTACACCTTC. This gives the protein CSTSETAYGYTF.

The chain joins TRBV18 to TRBJ2-5; D is possibly TRBD1 (5 bases). The DNA matches TRBJ2-1 better at its end, which makes the J call doubtful. Germline V gives CDR1 KGHSH, CDR2 LQKENI. The CDR3 has 14 amino acids. This CDR3 is CASSPGPYQETQFF. Written as DNA, the CDR3 is TGTGCCAGCTCACCGGGGCCGTACCAAGAGACCCAGTTCTTC.

The CDR3 coding sequence is TGTGCCAGCAGTTTAGGGATTACAGGGCGCAGCACAGATACGCAGTATTTT. Translating gives CASSLGITGRSTDTQYF. The chain combines TRBV28 with TRBJ2-3; a possible D gene is TRBD1 (6 bases). The V and J ends lost 2 bases and 0 bases respectively, with 15 bases between them. CDR3 length: 17 amino acids. Per germline, CDR1 MDHEN and CDR2 SYDVKM.

This sequence joins TRBV3-1 and TRBJ1-5; TRBD1 matches at 7 bases. V shed 0 bases and J 7 bases; nucleotides not matched to a gene: 6. Germline V gives CDR1 LGHDT, CDR2 YNNKEL (reference sequence). The length of the CDR3 is 15 residues. In DNA, the CDR3 is TGTGCCAGCAGCCAAGAACGGGACAGAGCCCAGCCCCAGCATTTT. It translates to CASSQERDRAQPQHF.

J is TRBJ2-1 and V is TRBV7-2; 8 bases fit TRBD2. After removal of 4 bases from V and 3 bases from J, the junction contained 8 bases not matched to a gene. The CDR3 length is 16 residues. Germline CDR1 and CDR2: SGHTA and FQGNSA. The CDR3 sequence: CASSSTSGSGYNEQFF. For the CDR3, the DNA is TGTGCCAGCAGCTCGACAAGCGGGAGCGGCTACAATGAGCAGTTCTTC.

In DNA form, the CDR3 reads TGTGCCAGCAGTTTCGTTGTCGATGAGCAGTACTTC. It encodes CASSFVVDEQYF. The chain links TRBV12-3 or TRBV12-4 to TRBJ2-7; D call uncertain. The V and J ends lost 3 bases and 7 bases respectively, with 10 bases between them. This CDR3 is built from 12 residues.

The table lists this clonotype with a few counts. This chain links TRBV5-1 with TRBJ2-1; 7 positions match TRBD2. CDR1 SGHRS and CDR2 YFSETQ come from the germline V gene. This CDR3 has 17 residues. V shed 7 bases, J shed 1 base, and the junction held 14 bases outside the gene matches. CDR3 DNA: TGCGCCAGCCGCCGGGGGGTGGCGGGAGCTTCCTACAATGAGCAGTTCTTC. Encoded protein: CASRRGVAGASYNEQFF.

This clonotype turned up a few times. The V call is TRBV20-1, the J call TRBJ1-2; D gene unclear. The V end lost 3 bases, the J end lost 7 bases, and 12 bases lay between the germline ends. The CDR3 loop spans 12 amino acids. Germline CDR1 reads DFQATT; CDR2 reads SNEGSKA (reference sequence). The CDR3 loop is CSASALESGYTF. CDR3 sequence (DNA): TGCAGTGCTAGCGCGTTAGAATCTGGCTACACCTTC.

The V gene is TRBV20-1, the J gene TRBJ2-3, with 9 bases identical to TRBD2. Trimming removed 7 bases from V and 4 bases from J; junction bases left unmatched: 12. This CDR3 has 15 residues. The germline CDR1 and CDR2 sequences are DFQATT and SNEGSKA (reference sequence). CDR3 DNA sequence: TGCAGTGGTGGTAGCGGGAGTTGGGTGGCAGATACGCAGTATTTT. Its protein product is CSGGSGSWVADTQYF.

This clonotype was observed a handful of times. The chain has TRBV5-1 and TRBJ2-5; 11 bases align to TRBD1. The J call could be wrong; TRBJ2-7 is a better fit for the DNA end. This CDR3 comprises 18 residues. Germline V lookup: CDR1 SGHRS, CDR2 YFSETQ. CDR3 sequence: CASSPDPGQGGKRDEQYF. The CDR3 DNA follows: TGCGCCAGCAGCCCCGATCCGGGACAGGGGGGCAAACGGGACGAGCAGTACTTC.

This clonotype has just a few counts. V usage is TRBV20-1 and J usage is TRBJ1-1; no clear D gene. CDR1 and CDR2 from the germline V gene are DFQATT and SNEGSKA (reference sequence). V shed 3 bases and J shed 0 bases, with 5 bases lying between them. The CDR3 extends over 12 amino acids. In DNA, the CDR3 is TGCAGTGCTAGGACAATGAACACTGAAGCTTTCTTT. This codes for CSARTMNTEAFF.

The gene calls are TRBV20-1 and TRBJ1-5, with 7 nucleotides matching TRBD1. V was pared by 2 bases and J by 3 bases, with 4 bases of the junction left unmatched. This CDR3 comprises 14 residues. Germline values: CDR1 DFQATT, CDR2 SNEGSKA (reference sequence). DNA of the CDR3: TGCAGTGCTAGATATGACAGGGACAATCAGCCCCAGCATTTT. Its translation: CSARYDRDNQPQHF.

This clonotype was counted a few times. The junction does not match germline at one end; this may be a read error. J is TRBJ2-5 and V is TRBV12-3 or TRBV12-4; 11 nucleotides align to TRBD1. This CDR3 is built from 14 residues. CDR3: CASSPGQGAETQYF. The CDR3, as DNA: TGTGCTAGCAGCCCTGGACAGGGGGCAGAGACCCAGTACTTC.

This clonotype was counted a few times. The chain joins TRBV15 to TRBJ2-7; 7 bases fit TRBD2. Germline V lookup: CDR1 LNHNV, CDR2 YYDKDF (reference sequence). CDR3 length: 15 amino acids. The V and J ends lost 1 base and 0 bases, in that order; junction bases with no gene match: 3. Here the CDR3 reads CATSRGRDYSYEQYF. CDR3 DNA: TGTGCCACCAGCAGAGGACGGGACTACTCCTACGAGCAGTACTTC.

This chain joins TRBV20-1 and TRBJ2-7, with 9 bases lining up with TRBD1. The J call may be faulty, since TRBJ2-5 better matches the DNA end. Germline CDR1 is DFQATT and CDR2 is SNEGSKA (reference sequence). The CDR3 sequence is 15 residues long. In nucleotides, the CDR3 is TGCAGTGCTAGAGATCGGGACAGGGATAAAGAGACCCAGTACTTC. Translated: CSARDRDRDKETQYF.